The clone carrying this T cell receptor beta chain was found a few times. Its antigen is unidentified. The PCR ran on 60 Vbeta and 13 Jbeta primers. The data were produced by immunoSEQ multiplex PCR, yet TCRdb's version contains in-frame clones alone and is incomplete. The top ten clones hold 2.8% of a sample with over 150,000 clones, roughly two thirds of them seen once. The CDR3 covers 13 residues. Germline CDR1 and CDR2: MNHNY and SVGAGI (reference sequence). V trimming: 2 bases; J trimming: 5 bases; junction bases outside the gene matches: 0. The entry originates in a study of cytomegalovirus exposure and HLA in healthy donors. Study-wide results and limits: In an earlier analysis, productive rearrangement rates for most beta V segments clustered near 87% or 30%.

This TCR was recovered from a woman under 40 in good health and CMV-seronegative. The source material was PBMCs. J is TRBJ2-5 and V is TRBV6-6, with TRBD2 matching 9 bases. CDR3 DNA: TGTGCCAGCAGTTACGGACTAGCGGAGACCCAGTACTTC. Its protein product is CASSYGLAETQYF.